This T cell receptor beta chain was profiled in a study of esophageal squamous cell carcinoma under preoperative chemotherapy. For the study at large: Both tumor-infiltrating lymphocytes and peripheral blood T cells had their TCR repertoires profiled.

This clonotype was recorded many times. Its antigen is currently unknown. Time point here: after preoperative PTX-NDP chemotherapy. Preoperative chemotherapy with paclitaxel-nedaplatin was given to patients before surgery. Looked up from germline, CDR1 is SGHVS and CDR2 is FQNEAQ. CDR3 length: 17 residues. The study's findings and limits: Paclitaxel-nedaplatin therapy caused immediate, substantial clonotype frequency changes. Chemotherapy was followed by significantly higher TCR diversity in peripheral T cells only, not tumor-infiltrating lymphocytes.

TCRdb fed the PCR reads into MiXCR, producing one record per CDR3 protein. Of about 32,000 distinct CDR3 sequences listed, around half are singletons. This TCR was recovered from a human donor with esophageal squamous cell carcinoma. The donor label of this sample is uncertain. This sample was taken from a patient given preoperative chemotherapy. This chain uses TRBV7-8 with TRBJ2-5, with D possibly being TRBD1 or TRBD2 (6 bases each). The end of the DNA aligns better with TRBJ2-1, so the J call may be wrong. CDR3 sequence reads: CASSFGGGGNGLGEQFF. The CDR3 region has the DNA TGTGCCAGCAGCTTCGGGGGCGGCGGGAACGGGTTAGGAGAGCAGTTCTTC.